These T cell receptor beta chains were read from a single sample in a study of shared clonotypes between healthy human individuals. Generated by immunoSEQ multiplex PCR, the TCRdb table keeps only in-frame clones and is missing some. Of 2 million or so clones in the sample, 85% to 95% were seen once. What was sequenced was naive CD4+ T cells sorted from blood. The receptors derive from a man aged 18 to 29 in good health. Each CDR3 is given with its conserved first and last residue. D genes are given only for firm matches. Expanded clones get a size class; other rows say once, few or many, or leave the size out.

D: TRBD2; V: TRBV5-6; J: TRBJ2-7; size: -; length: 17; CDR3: CASSSFLREGGFYEQYF; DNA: TGTGCCAGCAGCTCTTTTTTACGGGAGGGAGGTTTTTACGAGCAGTACTTC
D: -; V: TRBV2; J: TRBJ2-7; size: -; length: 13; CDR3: CASRRETGYEQYF; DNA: TGTGCCAGCAGGAGGGAGACCGGCTACGAGCAGTACTTC
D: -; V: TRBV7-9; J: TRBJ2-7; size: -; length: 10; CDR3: CASSWNEQYF; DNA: TGTGCCAGCTCTTGGAACGAGCAGTACTTC
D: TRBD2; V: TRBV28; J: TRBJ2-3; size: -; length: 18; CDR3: CASPPSGLAGGFTDTQYF; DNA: TGTGCCAGCCCCCCGTCGGGACTAGCGGGGGGATTCACAGATACGCAGTATTTT
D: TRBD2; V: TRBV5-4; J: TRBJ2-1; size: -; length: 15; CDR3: CASSLGSGLYNEQFF; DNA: TGTGCCAGCAGCTTGGGTAGCGGGTTGTACAATGAGCAGTTCTTC
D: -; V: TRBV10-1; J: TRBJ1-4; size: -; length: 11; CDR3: CASSDGGRLFF; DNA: TGCGCCAGCAGTGACGGCGGAAGACTGTTTTTT
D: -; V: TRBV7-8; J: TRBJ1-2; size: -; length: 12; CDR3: CASSLVAAGYTF; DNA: TGTGCCAGCAGCCTAGTAGCCGCTGGCTACACCTTC
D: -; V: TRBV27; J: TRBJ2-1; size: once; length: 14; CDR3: CASSPTMLPALQFF; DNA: TGTGCCAGCAGCCCCACCATGCTCCCAGCTCTGCAGTTCTTC
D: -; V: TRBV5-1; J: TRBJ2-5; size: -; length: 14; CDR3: CASSVTTGGETQYF; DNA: TGCGCCAGCAGCGTGACTACCGGGGGAGAGACCCAGTACTTC
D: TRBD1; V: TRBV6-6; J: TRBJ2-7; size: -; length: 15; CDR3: CASRSSDRAPYEQYF; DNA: TGTGCCAGCAGGAGCTCGGACAGGGCCCCCTACGAGCAGTACTTC
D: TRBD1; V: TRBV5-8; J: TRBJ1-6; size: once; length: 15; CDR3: CASRPTTGSNSPLHF; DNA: TGTGCCAGCAGACCCACGACAGGGTCTAATTCACCCCTCCACTTT
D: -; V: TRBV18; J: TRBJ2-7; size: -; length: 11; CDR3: CASSGSYEQYF; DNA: TGTGCCAGTAGCGGTTCCTACGAGCAGTACTTC
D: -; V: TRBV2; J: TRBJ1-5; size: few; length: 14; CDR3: CASSGGQENQPQHF; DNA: TGTGCCAGCAGTGGGGGGCAGGAAAATCAGCCCCAGCATTTT
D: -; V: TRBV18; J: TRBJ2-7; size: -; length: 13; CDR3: CASSPGPSREQYF; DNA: TGTGCCAGCTCACCGGGGCCGTCTAGGGAGCAGTACTTC
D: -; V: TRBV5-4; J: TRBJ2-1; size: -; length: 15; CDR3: CASRSGSVSYNEQFF; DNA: TGTGCCAGCAGAAGTGGGAGTGTCTCCTACAATGAGCAGTTCTTC
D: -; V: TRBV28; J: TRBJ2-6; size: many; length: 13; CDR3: CASVTAGANVLTF; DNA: TGTGCCAGCGTTACAGCTGGGGCCAACGTCCTGACTTTC
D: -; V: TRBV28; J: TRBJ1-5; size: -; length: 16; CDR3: CASRRTGMPSNQPQHF; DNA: TGTGCCAGCAGACGGACCGGGATGCCGAGCAATCAGCCCCAGCATTTT
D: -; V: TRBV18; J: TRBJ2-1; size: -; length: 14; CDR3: CASSPPTQKNEQFF; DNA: TGTGCCAGCTCACCACCGACACAAAAGAATGAGCAGTTCTTC
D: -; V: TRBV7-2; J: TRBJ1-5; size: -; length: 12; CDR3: CASSYYNQPQHF; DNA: TGTGCCAGCAGCTACTATAATCAGCCCCAGCATTTT
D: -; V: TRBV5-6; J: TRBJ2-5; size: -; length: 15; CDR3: CASSSYLKGEETQYF; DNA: TGTGCCAGCAGCTCTTACTTGAAGGGGGAAGAGACCCAGTACTTC
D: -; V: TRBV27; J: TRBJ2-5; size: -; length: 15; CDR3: CASSLFRTDQETQYF; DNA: TGTGCCAGCAGTTTATTTAGGACAGACCAAGAGACCCAGTACTTC
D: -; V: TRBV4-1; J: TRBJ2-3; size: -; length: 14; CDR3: CASSPQRSWDTQYF; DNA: TGCGCCAGCAGCCCTCAGCGGTCTTGGGATACGCAGTATTTT
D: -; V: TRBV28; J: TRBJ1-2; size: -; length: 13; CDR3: CASSFRANYGYTF; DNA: TGTGCCAGCAGTTTCAGGGCGAACTATGGCTACACCTTC
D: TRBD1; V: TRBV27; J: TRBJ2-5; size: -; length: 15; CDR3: CASSSQGITTRTQYF; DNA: TGTGCCAGCAGTTCACAGGGGATCACCACGAGGACCCAGTACTTC
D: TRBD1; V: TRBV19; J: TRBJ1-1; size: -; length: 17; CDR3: CASTILRPGQPYTEAFF; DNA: TGTGCCAGTACCATACTTCGACCGGGACAGCCGTACACTGAAGCTTTCTTT
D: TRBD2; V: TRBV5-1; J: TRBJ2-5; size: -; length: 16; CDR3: CASSLEPSGGAETQYF; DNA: TGCGCCAGCAGCTTGGAGCCTAGCGGGGGGGCAGAGACCCAGTACTTC
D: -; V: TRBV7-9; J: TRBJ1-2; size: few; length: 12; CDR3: CASSLAQMGYTF; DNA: TGTGCCAGCAGCTTAGCACAGATGGGCTACACCTTC
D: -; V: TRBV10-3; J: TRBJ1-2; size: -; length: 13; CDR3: CAISDGSNYGYTF; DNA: TGTGCCATCAGTGATGGGAGTAACTATGGCTACACCTTC
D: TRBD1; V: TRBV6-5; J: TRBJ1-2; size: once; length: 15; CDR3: CASSSPGQGDYGYTF; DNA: TGTGCCAGCAGTTCGCCGGGACAGGGTGACTATGGCTACACCTTC
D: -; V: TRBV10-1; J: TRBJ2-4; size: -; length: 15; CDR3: CASSETLLAKNIQYF; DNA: TGCGCCAGCAGTGAAACGCTCTTAGCCAAAAACATTCAGTACTTC
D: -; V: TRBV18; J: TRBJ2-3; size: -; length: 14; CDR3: CASSPLPKTDTQYF; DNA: TGTGCCAGCTCACCACTTCCCAAGACAGATACGCAGTATTTT
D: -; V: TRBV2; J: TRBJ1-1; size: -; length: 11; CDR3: CASRSEVEAFF; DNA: TGTGCCAGCAGATCGGAAGTTGAAGCTTTCTTT
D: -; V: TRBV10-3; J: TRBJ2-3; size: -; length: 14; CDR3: CAISETRGTDTQYF; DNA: TGTGCCATCAGTGAGACTAGGGGTACAGATACGCAGTATTTT
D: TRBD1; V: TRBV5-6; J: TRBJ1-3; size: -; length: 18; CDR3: CASSLPGQGAGSRNTIYF; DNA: TGTGCCAGCAGCTTACCGGGACAGGGGGCGGGATCCCGAAACACCATATATTTT
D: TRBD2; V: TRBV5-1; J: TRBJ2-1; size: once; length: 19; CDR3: CASSSQGTSGTSSYNEQFF; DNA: TGCGCCAGCAGCTCTCAGGGGACTAGCGGGACCAGCTCCTACAATGAGCAGTTCTTC
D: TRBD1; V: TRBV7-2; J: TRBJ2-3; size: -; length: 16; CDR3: CASSPRGRLHTDTQYF; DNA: TGTGCCAGCAGCCCCAGGGGGCGCCTCCACACAGATACGCAGTATTTT
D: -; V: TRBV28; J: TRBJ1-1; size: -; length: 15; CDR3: CASSLNPRVGTEAFF; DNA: TGTGCCAGCAGTCTCAACCCTCGTGTGGGGACGGAGGCTTTCTTT
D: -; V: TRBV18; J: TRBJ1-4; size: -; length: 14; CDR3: CASSGRQENEKLFF; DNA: TGTGCCAGCTCAGGACGACAGGAGAATGAAAAACTGTTTTTT
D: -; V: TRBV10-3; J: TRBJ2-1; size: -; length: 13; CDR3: CAISFSDLNEQFF; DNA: TGTGCCATCAGTTTTTCGGACCTCAATGAGCAGTTCTTC
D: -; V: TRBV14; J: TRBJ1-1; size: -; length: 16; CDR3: CASSQRRTELDTEAFF; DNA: TGTGCCAGCAGCCAAAGGCGGACAGAACTGGACACTGAAGCTTTCTTT
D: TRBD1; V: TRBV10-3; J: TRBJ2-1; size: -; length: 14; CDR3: CAIETGSRNNEQFF; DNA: TGTGCCATTGAGACAGGGTCAAGAAACAATGAGCAGTTCTTC
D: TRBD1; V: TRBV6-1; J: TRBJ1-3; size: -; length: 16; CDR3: CASSDRTGGAGNTIYF; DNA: TGTGCCAGCAGTGATAGGACAGGGGGCGCCGGAAACACCATATATTTT
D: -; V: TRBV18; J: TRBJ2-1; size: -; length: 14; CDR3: CASSPPARSAEQFF; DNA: TGTGCCAGCTCACCCCCAGCTCGGAGCGCTGAGCAGTTCTTC
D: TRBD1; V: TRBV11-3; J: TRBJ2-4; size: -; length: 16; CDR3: CASSLDLIDRASIQYF; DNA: TGTGCCAGCAGCTTAGATCTTATAGACAGGGCCTCCATTCAGTACTTC
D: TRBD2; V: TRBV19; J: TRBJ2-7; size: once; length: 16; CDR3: CASSDSGGGASGIAYF; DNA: TGTGCCAGTAGTGACTCGGGGGGAGGGGCCTCCGGGATTGCGTACTTC
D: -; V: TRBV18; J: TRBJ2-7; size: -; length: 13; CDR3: CASSPGDPAEQYF; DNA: TGTGCCAGCTCACCTGGGGACCCCGCCGAGCAGTACTTC
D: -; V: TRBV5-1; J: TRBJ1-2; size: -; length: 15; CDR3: CASSLSYSAGEGYTF; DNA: TGCGCCAGCAGCTTGAGTTATTCGGCAGGGGAAGGCTACACCTTC
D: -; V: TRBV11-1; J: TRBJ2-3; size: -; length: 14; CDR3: CASSLDGFTDTQYF; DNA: TGTGCCAGCAGCTTGGACGGGTTCACAGATACGCAGTATTTT
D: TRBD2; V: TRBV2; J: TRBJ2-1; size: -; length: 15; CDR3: CASVQAGGSVNEQFF; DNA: TGTGCCAGCGTACAAGCGGGAGGGTCCGTCAATGAGCAGTTCTTC
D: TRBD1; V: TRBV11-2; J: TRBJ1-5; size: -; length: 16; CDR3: CASSLDDRGRNQPQHF; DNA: TGTGCCAGCAGCTTAGATGACAGGGGCCGGAATCAGCCCCAGCATTTT
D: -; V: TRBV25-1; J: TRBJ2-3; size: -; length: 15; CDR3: CASSSHGGLTDTQYF; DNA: TGTGCCAGCAGCTCTCACGGGGGCCTCACAGATACGCAGTATTTT
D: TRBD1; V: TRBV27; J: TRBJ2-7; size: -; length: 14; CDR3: CASSQGQGPYEQYF; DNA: TGTGCCAGCAGTCAAGGACAGGGACCCTACGAGCAGTACTTC